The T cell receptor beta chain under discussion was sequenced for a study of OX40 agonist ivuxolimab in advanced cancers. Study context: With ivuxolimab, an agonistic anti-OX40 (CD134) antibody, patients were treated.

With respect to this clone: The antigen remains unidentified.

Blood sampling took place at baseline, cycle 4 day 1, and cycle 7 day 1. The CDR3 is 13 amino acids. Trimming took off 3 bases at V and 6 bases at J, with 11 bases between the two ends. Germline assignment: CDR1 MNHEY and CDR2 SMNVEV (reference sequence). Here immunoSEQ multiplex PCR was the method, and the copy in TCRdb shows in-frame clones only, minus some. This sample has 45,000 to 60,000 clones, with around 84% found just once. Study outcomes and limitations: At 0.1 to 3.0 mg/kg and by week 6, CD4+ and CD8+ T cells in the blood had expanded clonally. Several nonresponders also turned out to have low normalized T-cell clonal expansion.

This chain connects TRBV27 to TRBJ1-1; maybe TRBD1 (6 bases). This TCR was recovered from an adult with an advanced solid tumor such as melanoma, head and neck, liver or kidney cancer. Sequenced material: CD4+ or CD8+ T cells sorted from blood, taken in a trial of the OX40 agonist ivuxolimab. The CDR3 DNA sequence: TGTGCCAGCAGTTTTTTCGCAGGGGCTGAAGCTTTCTTT. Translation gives CASSFFAGAEAFF.